The entry below gives a single T cell receptor beta chain sequence along with its context. The antigen is not known. The V end was cut by 7 bases, the J end by 5 bases, with 17 bases between. The germline CDR1 and CDR2 sequences are MNHNS and SASEGT. CDR3 size: 15 residues. These data come from a study of shared clonotypes between healthy human individuals. General study points: When naive CD4 clonotypes were compared across a handful of donors, about 4.9% were shared. Rarefaction revealed incomplete sorted-subset sequencing despite large depth.

On sorted subsets, replicate PCRs used about 200 ng DNA, or tens of thousands of T cell genomes. Clones were sequenced by immunoSEQ multiplex PCR, and TCRdb holds only the in-frame ones, with some missing. The sample holds some 2.4 million clones; more than 85% are singletons and the top ten take around 0.37%. The sequence came from a man younger than 35 in good health. Some clones in this sample may be carry-over from other donors' samples. The chain uses TRBV6-1 and TRBJ2-2; weak D call: TRBD1 (7 bases). Material: naive CD4+ T cells from PBMCs. Sample subset: CD45RA+ positively selected. CDR3 amino acids: CASTRQGLGTGELFF. The CDR3 nucleotides read TGTGCCAGCACCAGACAGGGACTGGGGACCGGGGAGCTGTTTTTT.